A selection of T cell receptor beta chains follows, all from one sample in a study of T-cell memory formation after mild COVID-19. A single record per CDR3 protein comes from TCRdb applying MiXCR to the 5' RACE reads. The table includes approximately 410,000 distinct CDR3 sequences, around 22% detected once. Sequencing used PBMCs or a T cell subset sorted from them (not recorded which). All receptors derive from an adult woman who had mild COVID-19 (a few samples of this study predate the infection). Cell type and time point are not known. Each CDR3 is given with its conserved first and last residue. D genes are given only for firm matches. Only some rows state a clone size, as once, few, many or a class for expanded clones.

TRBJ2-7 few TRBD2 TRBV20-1 CSARLAGVGEQYF TGCAGTGCTAGACTAGCGGGAGTGGGCGAGCAGTACTTC
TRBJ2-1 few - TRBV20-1 CSARAVRGTGFNDEQFF TGCAGTGCTAGAGCCGTCCGCGGAACGGGGTTCAACGATGAGCAGTTCTTC
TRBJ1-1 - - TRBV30 CAWSVGRNTEAFF TGTGCCTGGAGTGTAGGAAGGAACACTGAAGCTTTCTTT
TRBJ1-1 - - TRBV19 CASSIPHEGDQRAPGTEAFF TGTGCCAGTAGTATACCCCACGAGGGGGACCAAAGGGCGCCGGGGACTGAAGCTTTCTTT
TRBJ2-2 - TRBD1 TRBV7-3 CASQSGTGGGELFF TGTGCCAGCCAATCCGGGACAGGTGGCGGGGAGCTGTTTTTT
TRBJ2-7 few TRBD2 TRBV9 CASSPSPTGGPSGYEQYF TGTGCCAGCAGCCCCAGCCCGACGGGAGGGCCCTCAGGCTACGAGCAGTACTTC
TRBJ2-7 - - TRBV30 CAGLGIKYEQYF TGTGCCGGATTGGGCATAAAGTACGAGCAGTACTTC
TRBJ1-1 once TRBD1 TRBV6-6 CASSYGAGGPSEAFF TGTGCCAGCAGTTACGGGGCAGGGGGTCCGTCCGAAGCTTTCTTT
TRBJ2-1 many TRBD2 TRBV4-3 CASSLGTSGSGSDEQFF TGCGCCAGCAGCCTCGGGACTAGCGGGAGCGGTAGCGATGAGCAGTTCTTC
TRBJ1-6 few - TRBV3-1 CASSQGSWVGSPLHF TGTGCCAGCAGCCAAGGCTCCTGGGTCGGCTCACCCCTCCACTTT
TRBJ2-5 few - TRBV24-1 CATSDGRKVWEETQYF TGTGCCACCAGTGATGGAAGGAAGGTTTGGGAAGAGACCCAGTACTTC
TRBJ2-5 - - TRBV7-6 CASSLLTSSETQYF TGTGCCAGCAGCCTACTAACTAGCTCGGAGACCCAGTACTTC
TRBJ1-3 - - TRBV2 CASSEEAAGNTIYF TGTGCCAGCAGTGAAGAGGCAGCTGGAAACACCATATATTTT
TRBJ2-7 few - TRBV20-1 CSARDQRVAPYEQYF TGCAGTGCTAGAGACCAGCGGGTGGCCCCCTACGAGCAGTACTTC
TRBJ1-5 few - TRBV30 CAWSVGSNQPQHF TGTGCCTGGAGTGTGGGTAGCAATCAGCCCCAGCATTTT
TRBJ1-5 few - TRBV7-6 CASSLDGARNQPQHF TGTGCCAGCAGCTTAGACGGGGCCCGTAATCAGCCCCAGCATTTT
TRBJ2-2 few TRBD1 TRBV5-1 CASSPEKKDRGREYTGELFF TGCGCCAGCAGCCCAGAAAAAAAGGACAGGGGGCGAGAGTACACCGGGGAGCTGTTTTTT
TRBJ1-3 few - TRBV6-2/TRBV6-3 CASSSRSSGNTIYF TGTGCCAGCAGTTCCAGATCCTCTGGAAACACCATATATTTT
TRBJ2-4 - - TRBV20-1 CSAIDLAKNIHYF TGCAGTGCTATAGATCTAGCCAAAAACATTCATTACTTC
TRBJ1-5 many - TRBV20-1 CSAPAQGPKQPQHF TGCAGTGCTCCCGCGCAGGGGCCGAAGCAGCCCCAGCATTTT
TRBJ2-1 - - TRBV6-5 CASSPSVGNEQFF TGTGCCAGCAGCCCGTCGGTTGGGAATGAGCAGTTCTTC
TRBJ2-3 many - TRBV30 CASTGGARADTQYF TGTGCATCTACGGGTGGGGCGAGGGCAGATACGCAGTATTTT
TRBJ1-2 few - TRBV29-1 CSVASGRRCTF TGCAGCGTTGCGAGCGGTCGCCGATGCACCTTC
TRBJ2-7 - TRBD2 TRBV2 CASSEAGLGSYEQYF TGTGCCAGCAGTGAAGCGGGACTAGGATCCTACGAGCAGTACTTC
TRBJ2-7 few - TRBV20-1 CSARDEGLSSYEQYF TGCAGTGCTAGAGATGAGGGCCTCAGCTCCTACGAGCAGTACTTC
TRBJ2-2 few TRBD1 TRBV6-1 CASIFTGGINTGELFF TGTGCCAGCATTTTTACAGGGGGCATAAACACCGGGGAGCTGTTTTTT
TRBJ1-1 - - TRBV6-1 CASTSGRLMAEAFF TGTGCCAGCACCTCAGGTCGGCTGATGGCTGAAGCTTTCTTT
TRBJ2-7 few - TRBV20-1 CSASQEYEQYF TGCAGTGCTAGTCAGGAGTACGAGCAGTACTTC
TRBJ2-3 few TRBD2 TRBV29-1 CSVDDSSGGALYGTDTQYF TGCAGCGTTGATGATAGTAGCGGGGGGGCCTTGTACGGCACAGATACGCAGTATTTT
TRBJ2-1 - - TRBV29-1 CSVEEATFNEQFF TGCAGCGTTGAAGAGGCAACATTCAATGAGCAGTTCTTC
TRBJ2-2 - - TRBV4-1 CASTQQPTGELFF TGCGCCAGCACCCAACAGCCCACCGGGGAGCTGTTTTTT
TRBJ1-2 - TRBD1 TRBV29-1 CSVVGQGPLFGYTF TGCAGCGTAGTCGGACAGGGCCCCCTATTCGGCTACACCTTC
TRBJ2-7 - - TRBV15 CATSALTVPAEQYF TGTGCCACCAGCGCTCTGACAGTCCCCGCCGAGCAGTACTTC
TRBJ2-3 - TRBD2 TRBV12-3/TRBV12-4 CASSLGGSVSDTQYF TGTGCCAGCAGTTTAGGCGGGAGCGTCTCAGATACGCAGTATTTT
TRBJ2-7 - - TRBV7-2 CASSPAGGQYF TGTGCCAGCAGCCCTGCTGGTGGGCAGTACTTC
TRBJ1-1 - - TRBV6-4 CASRDSRQAFF TGTGCCAGCAGGGACAGTCGGCAGGCTTTCTTT
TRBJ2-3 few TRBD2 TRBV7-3 CASSLGSLLAGAFGTDTQYF TGTGCCAGCAGCTTAGGAAGTCTACTAGCGGGGGCCTTCGGCACAGATACGCAGTATTTT
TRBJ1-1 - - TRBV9 CASSVAWQGAEAFF TGTGCCAGCAGCGTAGCTTGGCAGGGCGCTGAAGCTTTCTTT
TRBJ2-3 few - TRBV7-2 CASSADGFSTDTQYF TGTGCCAGCAGCGCGGACGGGTTCAGCACAGATACGCAGTATTTT
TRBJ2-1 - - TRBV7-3 CASSLLQGSSEQFF TGTGCCAGCAGCTTACTTCAGGGGAGTTCTGAGCAGTTCTTC
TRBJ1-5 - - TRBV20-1 CSARPSGGQPQHF TGCAGTGCTAGACCCTCGGGAGGTCAGCCCCAGCATTTT
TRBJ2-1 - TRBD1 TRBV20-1 CSATVGGTGGHNEQFF TGCAGTGCTACGGTAGGCGGGACAGGGGGCCACAATGAGCAGTTCTTC
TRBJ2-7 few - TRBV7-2 CASSLGDWALLYEQYF TGTGCCAGCAGCTTAGGGGATTGGGCCTTACTCTACGAGCAGTACTTC
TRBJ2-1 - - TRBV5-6 CASSLAISYNEQFF TGTGCCAGCAGCTTGGCCATCTCCTACAATGAGCAGTTCTTC
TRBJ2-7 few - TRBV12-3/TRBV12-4 CASRGRATYEQYF TGTGCCAGCCGGGGCAGGGCAACCTACGAGCAGTACTTC
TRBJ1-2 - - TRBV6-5 CASTYMGRMGGYTF TGTGCCAGCACTTACATGGGTCGGATGGGTGGCTACACCTTC
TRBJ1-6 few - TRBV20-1 CSAPPRAGGSPLHF TGCAGTGCACCACCGCGGGCAGGTGGTTCACCCCTCCACTTT
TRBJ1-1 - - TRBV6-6 CATGLGTEAFF TGTGCCACAGGGTTGGGGACTGAAGCTTTCTTT
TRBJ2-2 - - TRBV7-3 CASSTRDTHGELFF TGTGCCAGCAGCACCCGGGACACTCACGGGGAGCTGTTTTTT
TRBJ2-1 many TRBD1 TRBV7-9 CASSSSDRLYNEQFF TGTGCCAGCAGCTCCTCGGACAGGCTTTACAATGAGCAGTTCTTC
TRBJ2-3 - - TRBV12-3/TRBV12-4 CASSLGVIATDTQYF TGTGCCAGCAGTTTAGGGGTGATTGCCACAGATACGCAGTATTTT
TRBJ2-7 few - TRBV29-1 CSVEARGGTYEQYF TGCAGCGTTGAGGCAAGGGGGGGGACCTACGAGCAGTACTTC
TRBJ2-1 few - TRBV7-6 CASSPLGGEQFF TGTGCCAGCAGCCCGTTGGGTGGTGAGCAGTTCTTC
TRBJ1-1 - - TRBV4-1 CASSQDLAGFEAFF TGCGCCAGCAGCCAAGATCTGGCAGGATTTGAAGCTTTCTTT